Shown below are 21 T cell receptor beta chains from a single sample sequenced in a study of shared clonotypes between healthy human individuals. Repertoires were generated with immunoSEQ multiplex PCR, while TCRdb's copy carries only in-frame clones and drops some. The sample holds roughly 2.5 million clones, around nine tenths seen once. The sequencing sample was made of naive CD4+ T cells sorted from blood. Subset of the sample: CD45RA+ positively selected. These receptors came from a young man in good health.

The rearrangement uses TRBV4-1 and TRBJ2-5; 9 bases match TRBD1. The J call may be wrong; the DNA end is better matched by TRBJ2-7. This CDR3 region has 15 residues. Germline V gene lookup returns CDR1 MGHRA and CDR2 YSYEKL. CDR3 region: CASSHRTGARDEQYF. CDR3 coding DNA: TGCGCCAGCAGCCATAGGACAGGGGCCAGGGACGAGCAGTACTTC.

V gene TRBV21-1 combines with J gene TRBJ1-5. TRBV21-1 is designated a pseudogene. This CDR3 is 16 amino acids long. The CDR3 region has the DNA TGTGCCAGCAGCAAACTGAACGTGTGCGGCAATCAGCCCCAGCATTTT. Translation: CASSKLNVCGNQPQHF.

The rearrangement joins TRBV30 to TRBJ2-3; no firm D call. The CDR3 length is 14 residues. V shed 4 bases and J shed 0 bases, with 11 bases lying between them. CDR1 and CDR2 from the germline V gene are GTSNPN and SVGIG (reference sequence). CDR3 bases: TGTGCCTGGACTCGTCGTGCTAGCACAGATACGCAGTATTTT. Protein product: CAWTRRASTDTQYF. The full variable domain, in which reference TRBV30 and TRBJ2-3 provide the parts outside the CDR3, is SQTIHQWPATLVQPVGSPLSLECTVEGTSNPNLYWYRQAAGRGLQLLFYSVGIGQISSEVPQNLSASRPQDRQFILSSKKLLLSDSGFYLCAWTRRASTDTQYFGPGTRLTVL.

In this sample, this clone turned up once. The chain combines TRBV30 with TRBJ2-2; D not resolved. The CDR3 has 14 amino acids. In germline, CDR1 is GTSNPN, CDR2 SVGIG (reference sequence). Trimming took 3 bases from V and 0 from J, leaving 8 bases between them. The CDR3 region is CAWRSTANTGELFF. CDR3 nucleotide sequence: TGTGCCTGGAGAAGTACAGCGAACACCGGGGAGCTGTTTTTT.

The CDR3: CASSQTGSGDTQYF. Written as DNA, the CDR3 is TGCGCCAGCAGCCAGACAGGGTCCGGAGATACGCAGTATTTT. The V gene is TRBV5-1, the J gene TRBJ2-3; 7 bases map to TRBD1. V lost 4 bases and J lost 5; bases outside the gene matches: 7. CDR3 size: 14 residues. Germline values: CDR1 SGHRS, CDR2 YFSETQ. Variable domain in full (rest from reference TRBV5-1 and TRBJ2-3): KAGVTQTPRYLIKTRGQQVTLSCSPISGHRSVSWYQQTPGQGLQFLFEYFSETQRNKGNFPGRFSGRQFSNSRSEMNVSTLELGDSALYLCASSQTGSGDTQYFGPGTRLTVL.

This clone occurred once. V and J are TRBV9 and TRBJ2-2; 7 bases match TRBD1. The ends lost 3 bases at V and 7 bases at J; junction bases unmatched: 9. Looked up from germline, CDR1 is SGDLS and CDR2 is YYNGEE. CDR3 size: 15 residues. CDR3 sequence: CASSAQGSVVGELFF. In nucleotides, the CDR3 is TGTGCCAGCAGCGCACAGGGGTCGGTTGTCGGGGAGCTGTTTTTT.

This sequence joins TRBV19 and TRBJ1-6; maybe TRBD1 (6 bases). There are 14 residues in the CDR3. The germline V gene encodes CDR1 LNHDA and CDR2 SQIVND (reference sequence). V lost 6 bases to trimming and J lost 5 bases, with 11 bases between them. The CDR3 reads CASRPGQNNSPLHF. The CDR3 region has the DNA TGTGCCAGTAGACCTGGACAGAATAATTCACCCCTCCACTTT.

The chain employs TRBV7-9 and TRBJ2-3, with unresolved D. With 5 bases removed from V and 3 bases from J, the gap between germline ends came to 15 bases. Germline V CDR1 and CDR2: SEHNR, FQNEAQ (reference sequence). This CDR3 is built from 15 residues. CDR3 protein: CASSQNGLGTDTQYF. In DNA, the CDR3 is TGTGCCAGCAGCCAAAACGGCCTGGGGACAGATACGCAGTATTTT.

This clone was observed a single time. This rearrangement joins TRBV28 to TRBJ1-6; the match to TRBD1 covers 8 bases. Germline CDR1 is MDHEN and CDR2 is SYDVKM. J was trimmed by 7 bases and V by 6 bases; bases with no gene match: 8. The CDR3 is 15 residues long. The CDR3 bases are TGTGCCAGCAGGCAAGGACAGGGCGGAAATTCACCCCTCCACTTT. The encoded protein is CASRQGQGGNSPLHF.

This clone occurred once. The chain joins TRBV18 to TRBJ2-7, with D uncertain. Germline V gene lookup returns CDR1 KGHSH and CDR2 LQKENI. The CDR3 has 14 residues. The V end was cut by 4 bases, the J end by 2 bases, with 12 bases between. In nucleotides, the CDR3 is TGTGCCAGCTCACACCTTCCGCAGACCTACGAGCAGTACTTC. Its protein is CASSHLPQTYEQYF.

Here the CDR3 reads CASSSRVSGRQFF. As DNA, the CDR3 is TGTGCCAGCAGCTCCAGGGTTTCCGGTCGGCAGTTCTTC. The chain joins TRBV7-2 to TRBJ2-1, with D possibly being TRBD1 (5 bases). CDR1 is SGHTA and CDR2 is FQGNSA in the germline V gene. This CDR3 is built from 13 residues. V was cut by 4 bases and J by 12 bases, with 16 bases left in between.

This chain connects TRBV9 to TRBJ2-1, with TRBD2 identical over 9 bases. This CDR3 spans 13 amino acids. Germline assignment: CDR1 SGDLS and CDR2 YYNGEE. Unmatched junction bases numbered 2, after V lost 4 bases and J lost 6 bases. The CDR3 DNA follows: TGTGCCAGCAGCATAGCGGGAGTCAATGAGCAGTTCTTC. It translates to CASSIAGVNEQFF.

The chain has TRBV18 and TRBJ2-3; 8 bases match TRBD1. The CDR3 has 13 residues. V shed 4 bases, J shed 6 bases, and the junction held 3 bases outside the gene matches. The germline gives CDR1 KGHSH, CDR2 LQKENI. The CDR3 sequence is CASSRQGLDTQYF. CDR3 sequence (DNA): TGTGCCAGCTCACGACAGGGGCTGGATACGCAGTATTTT.

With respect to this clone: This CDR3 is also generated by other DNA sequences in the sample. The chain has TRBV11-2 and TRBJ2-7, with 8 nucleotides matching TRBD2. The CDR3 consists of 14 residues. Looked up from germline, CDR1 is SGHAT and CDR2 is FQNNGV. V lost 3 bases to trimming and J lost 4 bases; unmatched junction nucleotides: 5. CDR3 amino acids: CASSLAGGPYEQYF. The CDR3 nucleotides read TGTGCCAGCAGCTTGGCGGGAGGACCGTACGAGCAGTACTTC. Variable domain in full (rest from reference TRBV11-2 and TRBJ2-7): EAGVAQSPRYKIIEKRQSVAFWCNPISGHATLYWYQQILGQGPKLLIQFQNNGVVDDSQLPKDRFSAERLKGVDSTLKIQPAKLEDSAVYLCASSLAGGPYEQYFGPGTRLTVT.

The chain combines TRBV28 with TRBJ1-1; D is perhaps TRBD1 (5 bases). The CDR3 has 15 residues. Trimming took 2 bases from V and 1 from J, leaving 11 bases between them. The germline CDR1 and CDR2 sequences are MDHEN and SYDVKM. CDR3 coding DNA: TGTGCCAGCAGTTTACGGGCCGGGGGGAACACTGAAGCTTTCTTT. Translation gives CASSLRAGGNTEAFF.

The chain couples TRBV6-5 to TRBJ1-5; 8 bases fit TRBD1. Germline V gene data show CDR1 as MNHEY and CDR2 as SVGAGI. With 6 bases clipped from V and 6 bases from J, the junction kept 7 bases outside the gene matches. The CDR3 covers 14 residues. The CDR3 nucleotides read TGTGCCAGCAGGTCAGGGGGCTCTAGTCAGCCCCAGCATTTT. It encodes CASRSGGSSQPQHF.

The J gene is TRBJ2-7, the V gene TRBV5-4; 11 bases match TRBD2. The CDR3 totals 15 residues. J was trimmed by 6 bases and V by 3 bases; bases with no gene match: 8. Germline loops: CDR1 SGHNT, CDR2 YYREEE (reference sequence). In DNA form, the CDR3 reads TGTGCCAGCAGCTATGGGACTAGCGGAGGCCGCGAGCAGTACTTC. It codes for CASSYGTSGGREQYF.

The CDR3 DNA reads as TGTGCCAGCAGCTCGTCGGGACTGGACACAGATACGCAGTATTTT. Amino acids: CASSSSGLDTDTQYF. This chain uses TRBV7-2 with TRBJ2-3, with D perhaps TRBD2 (6 bases). CDR1 is SGHTA and CDR2 is FQGNSA in the germline V gene. V dropped 4 bases and J dropped 2 bases, with 13 bases sitting between them. The CDR3 extends over 15 amino acids.

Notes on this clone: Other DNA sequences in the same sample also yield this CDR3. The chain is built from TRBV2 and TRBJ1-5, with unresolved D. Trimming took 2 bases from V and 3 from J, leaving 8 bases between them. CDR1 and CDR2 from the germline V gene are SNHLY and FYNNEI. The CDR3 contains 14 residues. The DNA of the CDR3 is TGTGCCAGCAGTGAAAGGCAGTCCAATCAGCCCCAGCATTTT. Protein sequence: CASSERQSNQPQHF.

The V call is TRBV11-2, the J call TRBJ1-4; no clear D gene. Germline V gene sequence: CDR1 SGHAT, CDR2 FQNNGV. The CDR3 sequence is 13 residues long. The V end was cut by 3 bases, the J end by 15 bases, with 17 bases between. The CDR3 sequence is CASSLSSWATLFF. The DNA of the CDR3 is TGTGCCAGCAGCTTGTCATCGTGGGCTACGTTGTTTTTT.

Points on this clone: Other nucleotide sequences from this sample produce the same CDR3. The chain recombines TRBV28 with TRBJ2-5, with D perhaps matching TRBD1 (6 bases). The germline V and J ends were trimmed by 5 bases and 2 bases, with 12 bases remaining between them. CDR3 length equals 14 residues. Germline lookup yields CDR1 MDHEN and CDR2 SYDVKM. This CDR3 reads CASSRGQSQETQYF. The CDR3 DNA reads TGTGCCAGCAGTCGTGGACAGTCACAAGAGACCCAGTACTTC.